This is a list of T cell receptor beta chains from one sample in a study of shared clonotypes between healthy human individuals. The method was immunoSEQ multiplex PCR; TCRdb's version includes in-frame clones alone and lacks a portion of them. Of roughly 2,300,000 clones listed, approximately 90% are singletons. The sequenced sample consisted of naive CD4+ T cells from PBMCs. The receptors here all came from a young man in good health. Some clones in this sample may be carry-over from other donors' samples. Each CDR3 is given with its conserved first and last residue. A D gene is named only where the DNA matches it firmly. Expanded clones get a size class; other rows say once, few or many, or leave the size out.

d_call,clone_size,v_call,j_call,cdr3_nt,cdr3_aa
TRBD2,once,TRBV5-1,TRBJ2-7,TGCGCCAGCAGCTTGGTTTCTAGCGGGATCTTCTACGAGCAGTACTTC,CASSLVSSGIFYEQYF
-,-,TRBV10-2,TRBJ1-2,TGCGCCAGCAGTGCCGGACCGCTTAACTATGGCTACACCTTC,CASSAGPLNYGYTF
TRBD1,-,TRBV6-1,TRBJ1-6,TGTGCCAGCAGTGTAATCGGGACAGGGTTTTCACCCCTCCACTTT,CASSVIGTGFSPLHF
-,-,TRBV30,TRBJ2-7,TGTGCCTGGAGCAGGCAGGACTACGAGCAGTACTTC,CAWSRQDYEQYF
TRBD1,-,TRBV2,TRBJ1-4,TGTGCCAGCAGTGGACAGGGTGGGTTCAAACTGTTTTTT,CASSGQGGFKLFF
-,-,TRBV6-1,TRBJ1-4,TGTGCCAGCAGTGAGGGACGGCATAATGAAAAACTGTTTTTT,CASSEGRHNEKLFF
TRBD1,-,TRBV5-8,TRBJ2-5,TGTGCCAGCAGCTGGGGGGACAGGGACCAAGAGACCCAGTACTTC,CASSWGDRDQETQYF
TRBD1,-,TRBV4-2,TRBJ2-2,TGTGCCAGCAGCCAAGATATGGGACAGGCTACCGGGGAGCTGTTTTTT,CASSQDMGQATGELFF
TRBD1,once,TRBV11-2,TRBJ1-1,TGTGCCAGCAGCCCGAAACGGGACAGGGGCCCTGAAGCTTTCTTT,CASSPKRDRGPEAFF
TRBD2,-,TRBV7-9,TRBJ2-1,TGTGCCAGCAGCCCCCTTGGACTAGAGAACAATGAGCAGTTCTTC,CASSPLGLENNEQFF
-,few,TRBV18,TRBJ1-4,TGTGCCAGCTCACCAAGGACTAATGAAAAACTGTTTTTT,CASSPRTNEKLFF
-,-,TRBV5-1,TRBJ2-2,TGCGCCAGCAGCTTAAGACAGATAGCTACCGGCGGGGAGCTGTTTTTT,CASSLRQIATGGELFF
-,-,TRBV19,TRBJ2-5,TGTGCCAGTAGTATGAGACGAGAAGAGACCCAGTACTTC,CASSMRREETQYF
-,-,TRBV6-1,TRBJ1-2,TGTGCCAGCAGTGACAGCTATGGCTACACCTTC,CASSDSYGYTF
-,-,TRBV7-2,TRBJ2-2,TGTGCCAGCAGCTTTCGTTTCGGGAGTATTAGGGAGCTGTTTTTT,CASSFRFGSIRELFF
-,-,TRBV11-2,TRBJ2-5,TGTGCCAGCAGCCCGCGGAGATTAGAGACCCAGTACTTC,CASSPRRLETQYF
-,-,TRBV28,TRBJ2-7,TGTGCCAGCCGCGGGGTACAGGTCTCGACCTACGAGCAGTACTTC,CASRGVQVSTYEQYF
-,-,TRBV29-1,TRBJ2-1,TGCAGCGTTCGCCCTCAGACAGGTCACAACTACAATGAGCAGTTCTTC,CSVRPQTGHNYNEQFF
-,-,TRBV6-4,TRBJ1-5,TGTGCCAGCAGTGACCCCTCATATAGCAATCAGCCCCAGCATTTT,CASSDPSYSNQPQHF
-,once,TRBV7-3,TRBJ1-2,TGTGCCAGCAGCATAGGGCAGGGCTATGGCTACACCTTC,CASSIGQGYGYTF
-,-,TRBV11-2,TRBJ2-7,TGTGCCAGCAGCTTCGGACTAGGGGGAGGGGCCTACGAGCAGTACTTC,CASSFGLGGGAYEQYF
-,-,TRBV6-1,TRBJ2-3,TGTGCCAGCAGAAGCCGGATTGATACGCAGTATTTT,CASRSRIDTQYF
-,once,TRBV6-5,TRBJ1-5,TGTGCCAGCAGTTACGGGGGATATAGCAATCAGCCCCAGCATTTT,CASSYGGYSNQPQHF
-,-,TRBV6-6,TRBJ1-5,TGTGCCAGCAGTTATGAGGCAGGGAATCAGCCCCAGCATTTT,CASSYEAGNQPQHF
-,-,TRBV5-4,TRBJ1-2,TGTGCCAGCAGCTCCCCGTCAGGGGAGCAAGCTGGCTACACCTTC,CASSSPSGEQAGYTF
TRBD1,-,TRBV5-1,TRBJ2-1,TGCGCCAGCAGCTCCCGGGACAGGGCCCATGAGCAGTTCTTC,CASSSRDRAHEQFF
-,-,TRBV18,TRBJ1-5,TGTGCCAGCTCCCCCGACAGAAATCAGCCCCAGCATTTT,CASSPDRNQPQHF
-,once,TRBV14,TRBJ1-5,TGTGCCAGCAGCCAAGAGGCTCAGGGCCGAACCCCCGCCCCGTTCAATCAGCCCCAGCATTTT,CASSQEAQGRTPAPFNQPQHF
TRBD1,once,TRBV7-2,TRBJ1-2,TGTGCCAGCACCTTAATGTCAGGGGGCCGGGCGAACTATGGCTACACCTTC,CASTLMSGGRANYGYTF
TRBD1,-,TRBV28,TRBJ1-5,TGTGCCAGCAGGCGGGGACAGCCTAATCAGCCCCAGCATTTT,CASRRGQPNQPQHF
TRBD2,-,TRBV7-3,TRBJ2-1,TGTGCCAGCAGCTTATCTAGCGGCTCCTACAATGAGCAGTTCTTC,CASSLSSGSYNEQFF
-,-,TRBV11-2,TRBJ1-2,TGTGCCAGCAGCTCTCCCAGGATCTGGGGCTACACCTTC,CASSSPRIWGYTF
TRBD1,few,TRBV28,TRBJ1-1,TGTGCCGGTCGGGGGACAGACATGAACACTGAAGCTTTCTTT,CAGRGTDMNTEAFF
-,-,TRBV28,TRBJ1-2,TGTGCCAGCACCCCTAGTAGGGCCAAAAGGGAGGGCTACACCTTC,CASTPSRAKREGYTF
TRBD1,-,TRBV28,TRBJ1-1,TGTGCCAGCAGTCCCTCTCGGACAGGGCCAGCATTT,CASSPSRTGPAF
-,-,TRBV9,TRBJ2-6,TGTGCCAGCAGCGAATTCGGGGAGCGCGTTGGGGCCAACGTCCTGACTTTC,CASSEFGERVGANVLTF
-,-,TRBV28,TRBJ1-4,TGTGCCAGCAGCGTCAGGGTTGCAACTAATGAAAAACTGTTTTTT,CASSVRVATNEKLFF
TRBD1,-,TRBV6-1,TRBJ1-2,TGTGCCAGCAGTGAATTAGGCAGGGGGACCGTCGGGCGTGGCTACACCTTC,CASSELGRGTVGRGYTF
-,-,TRBV5-4,TRBJ2-6,TGTGCCAGCAGCGTGGGAGGGGGACCCTCTGGGGCCAACGTCCTGACTTTC,CASSVGGGPSGANVLTF
-,-,TRBV10-3,TRBJ2-7,TGTGCCATCAGTGAGTTAGGGGCCACCTACGAGCAGTACTTC,CAISELGATYEQYF
TRBD2,-,TRBV5-1,TRBJ2-3,TGCGCCAGCAGCACTAGCGGGAGAACAGATACGCAGTATTTT,CASSTSGRTDTQYF
TRBD2,-,TRBV28,TRBJ2-5,TGTGCCAGCAGTCCCGGGACTAGCGGGAGGGAGCAGTACTTC,CASSPGTSGREQYF